These 5 T cell receptor beta chains came from one sample sequenced in a study of blood T cell repertoires in COVID-19. Data came from immunoSEQ multiplex PCR; TCRdb stores just in-frame clones and leaves some out. The sample includes about 28,000 clones, roughly 78% seen only once; the top ten take 21%. What was sequenced was peripheral blood. These receptors were obtained from a boy younger than 10 with active or convalescent COVID-19.

The chain couples TRBV6-6 to TRBJ1-2; 10 bases are a match to TRBD1. The CDR3 covers 15 residues. The trim removed 5 bases at V and 1 base at J, leaving 4 bases unmatched. Germline V CDR1 and CDR2: MNHNY, SVGAGI (reference sequence). CDR3 sequence reads: CASSTGQGVNYGYTF. The CDR3 coding sequence is TGTGCCAGCAGTACCGGACAGGGGGTTAACTATGGCTACACCTTC.

The rearrangement joins TRBV28 to TRBJ1-2, with D perhaps TRBD1 (6 bases). Trimming took 5 bases from V and 3 from J, leaving 16 bases between them. The CDR3 covers 15 residues. Germline values: CDR1 MDHEN, CDR2 SYDVKM. For the CDR3, the DNA is TGTGCCAGCAGTGACCGAGGACAGCTGTACTATGGCTACACCTTC. Its translation: CASSDRGQLYYGYTF.

V gene TRBV28 combines with J gene TRBJ2-2, with D possibly matching TRBD2 (5 bases). The V and J ends lost 6 bases and 3 bases respectively, with 14 bases between them. The germline gives CDR1 MDHEN, CDR2 SYDVKM. The CDR3 totals 15 residues. This chain's CDR3 is CASSRQGGYTGELFF. CDR3 DNA: TGTGCCAGCAGCCGTCAAGGAGGTTACACCGGGGAGCTGTTTTTT.

The rearrangement joins TRBV28 to TRBJ2-7; 12 bases are shared with TRBD2. In germline, CDR1 is MDHEN, CDR2 SYDVKM. This CDR3 region has 15 residues. The junction had 6 bases not matched to a gene; V was cut back by 5 bases and J by 4 bases. DNA of the CDR3: TGTGCCAGCAGTCTTGGACTAGCGGGGAGGTACGAGCAGTACTTC. It is translated as CASSLGLAGRYEQYF.

V usage is TRBV4-2 and J usage is TRBJ2-1, with D possibly being TRBD2 (6 bases). Per germline, CDR1 LGHNA and CDR2 YNFKEQ. The V gene lost 1 base and the J gene lost 4 bases, with 8 bases spanning the gap. The CDR3 spans 14 residues. The CDR3 reads CASSQVGGYNEQFF. Here the CDR3 DNA reads TGTGCCAGCAGCCAAGTGGGAGGTTACAATGAGCAGTTCTTC.